These 23 T cell receptor beta chains were sequenced from one sample in a study of post-analysis software for immune sequencing data. Overall study results and limits: TRBV segments more frequent in patients than in controls numbered roughly 5 and included TRBV5-6, TRBV5-1 and TRBV20-1.

The TCR beta cDNA libraries contained unique molecular identifiers. MiXCR was run by TCRdb on the PCR reads, yielding one entry per CDR3 protein. The sample has roughly 580,000 distinct CDR3 sequences, about 40% seen once. Their specific antigens are unknown. The specimen sequenced was blood. The receptors derive from a girl under 18 with multiple sclerosis.

The rearrangement links TRBV13 to TRBJ1-2, with a tentative D call TRBD1 (5 bases). Trimming took off 3 bases at V and 4 bases at J, with 12 bases between the two ends. Germline loops: CDR1 PRHDT, CDR2 FYEKMQ (reference sequence). The CDR3 has 14 amino acids. The CDR3 DNA is TGTGCCAGCAGCTTCGGGGGTTCCACCTATGGCTACACCTTC. Translation: CASSFGGSTYGYTF.

The rearrangement uses TRBV12-3 or TRBV12-4 and TRBJ2-5, with D possibly TRBD1 on 6 matching bases. The CDR3 has 15 amino acids. Trimming took 1 base from V and 2 from J, leaving 11 bases between them. The CDR3 region has the DNA TGTGCCAGCAGTTTAGATGGACAGTTACAAGAGACCCAGTACTTC. This sequence encodes CASSLDGQLQETQYF.

The chain links TRBV20-1 to TRBJ1-4; 9 bases fit TRBD1. The CDR3 is 14 residues long. Germline V gives CDR1 DFQATT, CDR2 SNEGSKA (reference sequence). V lost 4 bases to trimming and J lost 8 bases; unmatched junction nucleotides: 8. The CDR3 here is CSANSQGAREKLFF. The CDR3 DNA reads as TGCAGTGCTAATTCACAGGGGGCGCGGGAAAAACTGTTTTTT.

The CDR3 protein is CASSLVVGSYNEQYF. CDR3 nucleotides: TGTGCCAGCAGCTTAGTGGTGGGTTCCTACAATGAGCAGTACTTC. The chain joins TRBV7-6 to TRBJ2-5; D is ambiguous. V lost 1 base and J lost 11, with 20 bases in between. Germline assignment: CDR1 SGHVS and CDR2 FNYEAQ. This CDR3 has 15 amino acids.

This chain joins TRBV29-1 and TRBJ2-7, with TRBD2 identical over 13 bases. The J call may be in error: the DNA end matches TRBJ2-5 better. The CDR3 has 17 residues. The germline V gene encodes CDR1 SQVTM and CDR2 ANQGSEA. The CDR3 DNA sequence: TGCAGCGTTGAAAGCGGACTAGCGGGAGAGTCGGGGGAGACCCAGTACTTC. It is translated as CSVESGLAGESGETQYF.

J is TRBJ2-1 and V is TRBV5-6, with 7 nucleotides matching TRBD2. Germline V gene data show CDR1 as SGHDT and CDR2 as YYEEEE. The CDR3 extends over 19 amino acids. V dropped 3 bases and J dropped 7; count of bases not matched to a gene: 22. Here the CDR3 DNA reads TGTGCCAGCAGCTCGAGACTCACGGCTGGCGGGAGCTTGGGTAATGAGCAGTTCTTC. It yields the protein CASSSRLTAGGSLGNEQFF.

The chain combines TRBV5-1 with TRBJ1-6; TRBD1 might be the D (6 bases). Germline CDR1 reads SGHRS; CDR2 reads YFSETQ. The CDR3 has 14 amino acids. V lost 6 bases and J 11 bases, leaving 18 bases between the germline ends. The CDR3 spells CASTRGPGRTPLHF. The CDR3, as DNA: TGCGCCAGCACCAGGGGACCCGGTAGGACACCCCTCCACTTT. The entire variable domain, with the rest obtained from reference TRBV5-1 and TRBJ1-6, is as follows: KAGVTQTPRYLIKTRGQQVTLSCSPISGHRSVSWYQQTPGQGLQFLFEYFSETQRNKGNFPGRFSGRQFSNSRSEMNVSTLELGDSALYLCASTRGPGRTPLHFGNGTRLTVT.

This clonotype appeared a few times. The chain links TRBV7-2 to TRBJ1-2; 10 bases align to TRBD1. J was trimmed by 8 bases and V by 5 bases; bases with no gene match: 8. The CDR3 is 14 amino acids. CDR1 SGHTA and CDR2 FQGNSA come from the germline V gene. The chain's CDR3 is CASSPQTGGEGYTF. CDR3 DNA sequence: TGTGCCAGCAGCCCTCAGACAGGGGGCGAAGGCTACACCTTC.

CDR3 in DNA: TGTGCCAGCAGCGTTCACGTGGGCAGGTCGGACTATGGCTACACCTTC. Translated: CASSVHVGRSDYGYTF. The V call is TRBV5-5, the J call TRBJ1-2, with unresolved D. The V gene lost 4 bases and the J gene lost 3 bases, with 19 bases spanning the gap. Looked up from germline, CDR1 is SGHKS and CDR2 is YYEKEE (reference sequence). CDR3 length: 16 amino acids.

This clonotype was counted only a few times. This sequence joins TRBV6-6 and TRBJ2-3, with no clear D. The CDR3 covers 13 residues. CDR1 and CDR2 from the germline V gene are MNHNY and SVGAGI (reference sequence). The V end was cut by 6 bases, the J end by 5 bases, with 12 bases between. The CDR3 reads CASSGRAEDTQYF. The CDR3 nucleotides are TGTGCCAGCAGCGGTCGGGCAGAAGATACGCAGTATTTT.

V usage is TRBV20-1 and J usage is TRBJ1-2, with TRBD1 as a possible D gene (6 bases). CDR1 DFQATT and CDR2 SNEGSKA come from the germline V gene (reference sequence). CDR3 size: 14 residues. Deletions cut 0 bases from V and 2 bases from J, with 10 bases between. CDR3 in DNA: TGCAGTGCTAGAGATATTGGGACAAACTATGGCTACACCTTC. This gives the protein CSARDIGTNYGYTF.

This clonotype was counted only a few times. The genes are TRBV7-9 and TRBJ2-7; D gene unclear. CDR3 size: 12 residues. Germline CDR1 SEHNR, CDR2 FQNEAQ (reference sequence). Trimming took off 8 bases at V and 0 bases at J, with 8 bases between the two ends. The CDR3 bases are TGTGCCAGCGGCGACGGCTCCTACGAGCAGTACTTC. Translation: CASGDGSYEQYF.

This clonotype was counted once. The genes are TRBV4-1 and TRBJ2-7; TRBD2 matches 8 bases. The length of the CDR3 is 14 residues. V shed 3 bases and J 3 bases; nucleotides not matched to a gene: 4. Germline V gene data show CDR1 as MGHRA and CDR2 as YSYEKL. The CDR3 DNA follows: TGCGCCAGCAGCCAGAAGGGACTAGACTACGAGCAGTACTTC. Its protein product is CASSQKGLDYEQYF.

J is TRBJ2-5 and V is TRBV20-1, with D unclear. V was shortened by 8 bases and J by 1 base, with 11 bases between the two germline ends. The CDR3 has 12 residues. Germline CDR1 reads DFQATT; CDR2 reads SNEGSKA (reference sequence). The CDR3 DNA is TGCAGTCAAGTGGAGAGCCAAGAGACCCAGTACTTC. Its translation is CSQVESQETQYF.

This chain links TRBV3-1 with TRBJ2-5; D perhaps matches TRBD1 (5 bases). This CDR3 has 12 residues. The V gene lost 1 base and the J gene lost 11 bases, with 11 bases spanning the gap. Germline CDR1 reads LGHDT; CDR2 reads YNNKEL (reference sequence). The CDR3 loop reads CASSQGQGKQYF. CDR3 sequence (DNA): TGTGCCAGCAGCCAAGGGCAGGGCAAGCAGTACTTC.

The chain has TRBV6-5 and TRBJ2-3, with D possibly being TRBD1 (5 bases). The length of the CDR3 is 14 residues. Germline assignment: CDR1 MNHEY and CDR2 SVGAGI. The V end was cut by 4 bases, the J end by 0 bases, with 8 bases between. CDR3 sequence: CASSSTASTDTQYF. The CDR3 DNA reads as TGTGCCAGCAGTTCGACAGCTAGCACAGATACGCAGTATTTT.

The chain carries TRBV4-1 and TRBJ2-3; 9 bases are a match to TRBD2. CDR1 is MGHRA and CDR2 is YSYEKL in the germline V gene. This CDR3 contains 16 residues. With V trimmed by 1 base and J by 4 bases, 6 bases remained unmatched. CDR3 amino acids: CASSQGGSGSPDTQYF. CDR3 DNA sequence: TGCGCCAGCAGCCAAGGGGGTAGCGGGAGTCCAGATACGCAGTATTTT.

This clonotype occurred a few times. This chain joins TRBV12-3 or TRBV12-4 and TRBJ2-1; no clear D gene. The length of the CDR3 is 15 residues. Between the trimmed V and J ends, which lost 6 bases and 2 bases, there was a span of 14 bases. This chain's CDR3 is CASSPWSAPYNEQFF. The DNA for the CDR3 is TGTGCCAGCAGCCCTTGGAGTGCCCCCTACAATGAGCAGTTCTTC.

This chain joins TRBV5-1 and TRBJ2-5; 9 bases line up with TRBD1. The ends lost 6 bases at V and 2 bases at J; junction bases unmatched: 5. There are 14 residues in the CDR3. Per the germline V gene, CDR1 is SGHRS and CDR2 is YFSETQ. In nucleotides, the CDR3 is TGCGCCAGCAAAACGGACAGGGGTCAAGAGACCCAGTACTTC. Residues: CASKTDRGQETQYF.

The V call is TRBV19, the J call TRBJ1-2; TRBD1 aligns across 7 bases. The CDR3 totals 14 residues. CDR1 and CDR2 from the germline V gene are LNHDA and SQIVND (reference sequence). Unmatched junction bases numbered 6, after V lost 6 bases and J lost 2 bases. The CDR3: CASRNRGSNYGYTF. For the CDR3, the DNA is TGTGCCAGTAGGAACAGGGGATCCAACTATGGCTACACCTTC.

This chain connects TRBV6-1 to TRBJ2-7; 9 nucleotides agree with TRBD1. CDR1 is MNHNS, CDR2 SASEGT, per germline. This CDR3 region has 14 residues. The junction had 5 bases not matched to a gene; V was cut back by 4 bases and J by 4 bases. The CDR3 region is CASSVTGGLYEQYF. The DNA for the CDR3 is TGTGCCAGCAGTGTGACAGGGGGATTATACGAGCAGTACTTC.

J is TRBJ1-1 and V is TRBV15; no clear D gene. The CDR3 sequence is 13 residues long. Trimming stripped 8 bases from V and 3 bases from J, with 13 bases between. Germline CDR1 reads LNHNV; CDR2 reads YYDKDF (reference sequence). CDR3 loop: CATQSKEDTEAFF. The CDR3 DNA is TGTGCCACCCAGTCAAAGGAGGACACTGAAGCTTTCTTT.

This clonotype turned up a few times. The V and J genes are TRBV9 and TRBJ2-7, with 10 positions matching TRBD1. Germline V lookup: CDR1 SGDLS, CDR2 YYNGEE. This CDR3 contains 15 residues. J was trimmed by 5 bases and V by 4 bases; bases with no gene match: 9. In DNA form, the CDR3 reads TGTGCCAGCAGCCCGAGGGGACAGGGGAGGAACGAGCAGTACTTC. This codes for CASSPRGQGRNEQYF.